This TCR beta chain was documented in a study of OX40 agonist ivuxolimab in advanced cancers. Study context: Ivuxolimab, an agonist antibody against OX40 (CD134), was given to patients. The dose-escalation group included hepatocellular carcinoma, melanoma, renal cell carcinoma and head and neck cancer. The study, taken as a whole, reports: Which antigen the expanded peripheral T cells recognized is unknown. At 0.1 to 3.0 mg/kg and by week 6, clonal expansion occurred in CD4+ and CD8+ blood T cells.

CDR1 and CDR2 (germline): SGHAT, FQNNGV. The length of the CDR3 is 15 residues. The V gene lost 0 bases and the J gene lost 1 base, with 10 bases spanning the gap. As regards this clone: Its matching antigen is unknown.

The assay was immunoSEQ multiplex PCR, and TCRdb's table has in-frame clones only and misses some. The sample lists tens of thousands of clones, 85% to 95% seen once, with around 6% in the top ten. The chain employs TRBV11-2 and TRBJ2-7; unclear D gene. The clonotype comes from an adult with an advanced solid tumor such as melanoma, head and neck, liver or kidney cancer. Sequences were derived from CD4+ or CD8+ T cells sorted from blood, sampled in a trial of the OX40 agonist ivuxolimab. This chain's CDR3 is CASSLEAGPSYEQYF. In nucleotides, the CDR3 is TGTGCCAGCAGCTTAGAGGCAGGTCCTTCCTACGAGCAGTACTTC. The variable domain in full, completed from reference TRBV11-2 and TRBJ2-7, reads EAGVAQSPRYKIIEKRQSVAFWCNPISGHATLYWYQQILGQGPKLLIQFQNNGVVDDSQLPKDRFSAERLKGVDSTLKIQPAKLEDSAVYLCASSLEAGPSYEQYFGPGTRLTVT.